The TCR beta chain under discussion was sequenced for a study of T-cell memory formation after mild COVID-19. Broader study findings: Clones contracting across day 15 to 85 had a balanced CD4/CD8 profile; later expanding clones leaned CD4+.

TCRdb independently ran MiXCR on the 5' RACE reads; one entry per CDR3 protein. The data contain approximately 190,000 distinct CDR3 sequences, approximately 20% of them singletons. CDR1 LGHNT and CDR2 FRNRAP come from the germline V gene. The ends were cut back, 0 bases at V and 1 base at J, with 12 bases in the middle. This CDR3 spans 16 amino acids. As for this clonotype: The antigen is unknown.

The sequenced material came from PBMCs or a T cell subset sorted from them (not recorded which). This rearrangement joins TRBV12-5 to TRBJ1-1; D perhaps matches TRBD1 (6 bases). This receptor was obtained from an adult woman who had mild COVID-19 (a few samples of this study predate the infection). Cell type and time point are not known. This CDR3 reads CASGLVQGLPNTEAFF. The CDR3, as DNA: TGTGCTAGTGGTTTGGTCCAGGGGCTCCCGAACACTGAAGCTTTCTTT.